The T cell receptor (beta chain) described here comes from a study of blood T cell repertoires in COVID-19. At the level of the study: Samples of COVID-19 (acute and convalescent) were obtained from the United States, Italy and Spain. In each case, the material was cDNA or gDNA derived from T cells, B-cell-depleted T cells, or PBMCs.

Original analysis: Cell counts per sample came from amplifying reference gene primers. Some clones are missing from TCRdb's copy, which holds only in-frame ones; the method was immunoSEQ multiplex PCR. V, J and clone size derive from that table, while D and trimming were established from the DNA sequence. The data contain tens of thousands of clones, over 85% of them singletons. Sequenced input: peripheral blood. The sequence came from a woman older than 75 with acute or convalescent COVID-19.

CDR3 coding DNA: TGTGCCAGCAGCCCCTGGGCGAACACTGAAGCTTTCTTT. It translates to CASSPWANTEAFF. This sequence joins TRBV6-5 and TRBJ1-1; D is undetermined. Germline V lookup: CDR1 MNHEY, CDR2 SVGAGI. The CDR3 is 13 amino acids. V lost 6 bases and J 1 base, leaving 9 bases between the germline ends.